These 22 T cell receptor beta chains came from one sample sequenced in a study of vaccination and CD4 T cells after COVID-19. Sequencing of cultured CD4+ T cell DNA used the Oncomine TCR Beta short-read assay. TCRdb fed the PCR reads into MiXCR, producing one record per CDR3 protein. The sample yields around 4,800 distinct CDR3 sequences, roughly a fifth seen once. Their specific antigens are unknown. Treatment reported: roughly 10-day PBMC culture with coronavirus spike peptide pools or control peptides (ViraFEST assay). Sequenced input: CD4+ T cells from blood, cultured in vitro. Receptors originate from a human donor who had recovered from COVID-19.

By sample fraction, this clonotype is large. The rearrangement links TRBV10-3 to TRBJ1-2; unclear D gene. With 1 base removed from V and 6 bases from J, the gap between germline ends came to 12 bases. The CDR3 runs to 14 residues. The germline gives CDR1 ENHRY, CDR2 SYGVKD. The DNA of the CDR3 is TGTGCCATCAGTGAGTATCCCCGGCAACATGGCTACACCTTC. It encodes CAISEYPRQHGYTF.

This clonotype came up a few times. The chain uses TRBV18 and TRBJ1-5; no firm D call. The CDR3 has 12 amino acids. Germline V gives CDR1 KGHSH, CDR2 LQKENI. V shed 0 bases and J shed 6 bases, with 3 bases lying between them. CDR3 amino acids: CASSPPGQPQHF. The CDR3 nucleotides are TGTGCCAGCTCACCACCTGGTCAGCCCCAGCATTTT.

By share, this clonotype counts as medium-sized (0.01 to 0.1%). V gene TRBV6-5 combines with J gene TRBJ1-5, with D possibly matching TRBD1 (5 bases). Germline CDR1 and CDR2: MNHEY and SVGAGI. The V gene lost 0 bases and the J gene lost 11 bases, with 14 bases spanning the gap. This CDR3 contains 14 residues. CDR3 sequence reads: CASSYSRGLGAQHF. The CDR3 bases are TGTGCCAGCAGTTACTCGCGGGGACTGGGGGCCCAGCATTTT.

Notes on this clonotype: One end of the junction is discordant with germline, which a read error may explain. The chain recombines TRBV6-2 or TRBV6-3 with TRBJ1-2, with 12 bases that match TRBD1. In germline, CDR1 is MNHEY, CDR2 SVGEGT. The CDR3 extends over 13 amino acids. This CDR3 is CASRGTGGYDYTF. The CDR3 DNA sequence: TGTGCCAGCAGAGGGACAGGGGGCTATGACTACACCTTC.

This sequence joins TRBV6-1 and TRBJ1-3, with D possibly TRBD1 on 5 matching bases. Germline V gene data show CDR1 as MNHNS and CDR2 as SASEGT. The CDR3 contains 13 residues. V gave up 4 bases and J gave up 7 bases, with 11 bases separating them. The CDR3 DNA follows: TGTGCCAGCAGTGGGACACTCGGTAACACCATATATTTT. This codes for CASSGTLGNTIYF.

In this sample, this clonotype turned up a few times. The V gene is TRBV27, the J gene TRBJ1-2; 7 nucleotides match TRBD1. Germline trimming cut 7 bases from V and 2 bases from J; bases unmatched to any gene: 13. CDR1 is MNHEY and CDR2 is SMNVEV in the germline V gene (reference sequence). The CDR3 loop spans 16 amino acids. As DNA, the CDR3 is TGTGCCAGCACCCAACCCCCCGCAGGGGGGAACTATGGCTACACCTTC. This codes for CASTQPPAGGNYGYTF.

CDR3 sequence (DNA): TGTGCCAGCTCACCACCTTTAATTAGTAAGAACACTGAAGCTTTCTTT. Its protein product is CASSPPLISKNTEAFF. V gene TRBV18 combines with J gene TRBJ1-1; D is unclear. CDR1 and CDR2 from the germline V gene are KGHSH and LQKENI. V was cut by 0 bases and J by 1 base, with 12 bases left in between. CDR3 size: 16 residues.

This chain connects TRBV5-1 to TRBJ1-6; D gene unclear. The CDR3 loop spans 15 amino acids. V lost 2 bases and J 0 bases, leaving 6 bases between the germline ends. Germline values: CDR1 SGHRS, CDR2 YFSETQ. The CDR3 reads CASSFQSSYNSPLHF. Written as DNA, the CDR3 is TGCGCCAGCAGCTTCCAGAGCTCCTATAATTCACCCCTCCACTTT. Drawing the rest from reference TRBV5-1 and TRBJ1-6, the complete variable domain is KAGVTQTPRYLIKTRGQQVTLSCSPISGHRSVSWYQQTPGQGLQFLFEYFSETQRNKGNFPGRFSGRQFSNSRSEMNVSTLELGDSALYLCASSFQSSYNSPLHFGNGTRLTVT.

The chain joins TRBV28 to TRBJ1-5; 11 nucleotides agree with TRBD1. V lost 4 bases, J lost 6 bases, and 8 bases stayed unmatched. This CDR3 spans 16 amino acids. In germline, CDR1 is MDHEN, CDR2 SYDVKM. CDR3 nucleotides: TGTGCCAGCAGTTCCGGACAGGGGGCCGGGAGTCAGCCCCAGCATTTT. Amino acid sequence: CASSSGQGAGSQPQHF.

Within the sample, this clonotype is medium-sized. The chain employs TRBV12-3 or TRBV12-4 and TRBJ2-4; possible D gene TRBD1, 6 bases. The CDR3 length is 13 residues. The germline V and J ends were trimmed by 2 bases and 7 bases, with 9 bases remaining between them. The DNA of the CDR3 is TGTGCCAGCAGTTTACTCGGACAGAACATTCAGTACTTC. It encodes CASSLLGQNIQYF.

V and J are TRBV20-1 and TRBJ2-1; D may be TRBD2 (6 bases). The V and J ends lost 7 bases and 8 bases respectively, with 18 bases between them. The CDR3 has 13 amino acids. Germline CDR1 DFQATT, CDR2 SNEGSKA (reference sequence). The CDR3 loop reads CSGMGGSNDEQFF. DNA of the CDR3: TGCAGTGGGATGGGGGGTAGCAACGATGAGCAGTTCTTC.

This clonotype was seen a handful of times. CDR3: CASSLGDRAGGYTF. The CDR3 nucleotides read TGCGCCAGCAGCTTGGGGGACAGGGCCGGTGGCTACACCTTC. The rearrangement uses TRBV5-1 and TRBJ1-2; the match to TRBD1 covers 9 bases. Germline lookup yields CDR1 SGHRS and CDR2 YFSETQ. The CDR3 runs 14 residues. After removal of 0 bases from V and 7 bases from J, the junction contained 4 bases not matched to a gene.

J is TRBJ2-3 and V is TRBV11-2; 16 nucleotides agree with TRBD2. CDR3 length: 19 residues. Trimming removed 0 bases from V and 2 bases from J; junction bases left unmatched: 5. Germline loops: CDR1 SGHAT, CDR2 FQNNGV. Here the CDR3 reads CASSLDSGTSGGVTDTQYF. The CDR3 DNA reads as TGTGCCAGCAGCTTAGACAGCGGGACTAGCGGGGGGGTCACAGATACGCAGTATTTT. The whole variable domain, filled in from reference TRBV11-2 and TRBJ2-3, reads EAGVAQSPRYKIIEKRQSVAFWCNPISGHATLYWYQQILGQGPKLLIQFQNNGVVDDSQLPKDRFSAERLKGVDSTLKIQPAKLEDSAVYLCASSLDSGTSGGVTDTQYFGPGTRLTVL.

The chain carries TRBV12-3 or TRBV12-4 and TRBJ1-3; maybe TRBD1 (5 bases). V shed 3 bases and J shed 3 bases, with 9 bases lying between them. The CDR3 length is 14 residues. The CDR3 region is CASSFQGGGNTIYF. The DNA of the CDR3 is TGTGCCAGCAGTTTCCAGGGTGGTGGAAACACCATATATTTT.

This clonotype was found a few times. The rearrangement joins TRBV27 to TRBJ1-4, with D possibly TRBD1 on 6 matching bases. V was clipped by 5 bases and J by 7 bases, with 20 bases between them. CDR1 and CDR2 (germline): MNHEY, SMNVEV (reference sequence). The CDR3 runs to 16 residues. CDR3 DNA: TGTGCCAGCAGTAGAAAATGGCGGGGGCAGGGTGAAAAACTGTTTTTT. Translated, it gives CASSRKWRGQGEKLFF.

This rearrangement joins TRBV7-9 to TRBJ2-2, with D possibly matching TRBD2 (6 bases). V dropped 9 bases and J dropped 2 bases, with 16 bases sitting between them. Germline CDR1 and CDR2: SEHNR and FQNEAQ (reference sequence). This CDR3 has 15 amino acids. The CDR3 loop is CASFTQEGNTGELFF. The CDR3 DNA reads TGTGCCAGTTTCACCCAGGAGGGAAACACCGGGGAGCTGTTTTTT.

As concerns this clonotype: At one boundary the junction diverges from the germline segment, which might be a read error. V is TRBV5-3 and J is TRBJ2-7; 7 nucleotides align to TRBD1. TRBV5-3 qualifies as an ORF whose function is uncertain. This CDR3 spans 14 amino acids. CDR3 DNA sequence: TGTGCCAGCAGCTCCGGGACAGTCTCCTACGAGCAGTACTTC. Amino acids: CASSSGTVSYEQYF.

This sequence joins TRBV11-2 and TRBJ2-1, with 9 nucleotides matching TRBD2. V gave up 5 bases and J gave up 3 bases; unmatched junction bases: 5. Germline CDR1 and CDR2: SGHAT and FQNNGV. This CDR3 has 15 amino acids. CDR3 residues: CASSARGGLYNEQFF. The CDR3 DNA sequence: TGTGCCAGCAGCGCGCGGGGGGGCCTCTACAATGAGCAGTTCTTC.

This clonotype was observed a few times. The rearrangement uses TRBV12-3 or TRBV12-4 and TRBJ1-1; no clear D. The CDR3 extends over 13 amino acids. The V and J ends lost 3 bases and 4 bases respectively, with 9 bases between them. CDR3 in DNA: TGTGCCAGCAGTTTGGGAGGCTCCACTGAAGCTTTCTTT. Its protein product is CASSLGGSTEAFF.

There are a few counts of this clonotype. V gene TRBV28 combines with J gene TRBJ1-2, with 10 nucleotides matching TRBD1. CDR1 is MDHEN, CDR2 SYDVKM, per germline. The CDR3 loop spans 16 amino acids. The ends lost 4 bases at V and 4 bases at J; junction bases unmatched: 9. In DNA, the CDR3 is TGTGCCAGCAGTTCTAGCGGGGACAGGGGCCCCTATGGCTACACCTTC. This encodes CASSSSGDRGPYGYTF.

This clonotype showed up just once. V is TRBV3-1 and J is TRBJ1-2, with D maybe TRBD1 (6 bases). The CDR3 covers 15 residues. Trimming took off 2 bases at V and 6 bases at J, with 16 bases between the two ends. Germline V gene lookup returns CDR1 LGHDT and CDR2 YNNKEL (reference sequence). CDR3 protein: CASSQKGGHHHGYTF. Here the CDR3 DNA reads TGTGCCAGCAGCCAAAAGGGGGGACACCACCATGGCTACACCTTC.

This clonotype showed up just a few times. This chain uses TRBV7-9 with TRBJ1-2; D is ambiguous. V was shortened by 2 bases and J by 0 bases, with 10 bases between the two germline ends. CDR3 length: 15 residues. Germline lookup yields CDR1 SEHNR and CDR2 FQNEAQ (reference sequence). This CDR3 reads CASSLQNLANYGYTF. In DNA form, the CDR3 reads TGTGCCAGCAGCTTACAGAACTTAGCTAACTATGGCTACACCTTC.